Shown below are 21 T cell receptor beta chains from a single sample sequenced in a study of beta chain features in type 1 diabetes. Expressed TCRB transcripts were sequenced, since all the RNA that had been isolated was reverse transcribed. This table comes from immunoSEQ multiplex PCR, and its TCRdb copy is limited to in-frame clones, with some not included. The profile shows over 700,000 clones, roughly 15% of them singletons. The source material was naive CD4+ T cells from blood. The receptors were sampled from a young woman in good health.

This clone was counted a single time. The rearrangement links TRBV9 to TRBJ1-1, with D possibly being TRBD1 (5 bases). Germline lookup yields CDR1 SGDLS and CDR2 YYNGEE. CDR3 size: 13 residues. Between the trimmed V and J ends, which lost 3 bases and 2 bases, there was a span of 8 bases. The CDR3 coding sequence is TGTGCCAGCAGCGCGACAGAAAACACTGAAGCTTTCTTT. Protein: CASSATENTEAFF.

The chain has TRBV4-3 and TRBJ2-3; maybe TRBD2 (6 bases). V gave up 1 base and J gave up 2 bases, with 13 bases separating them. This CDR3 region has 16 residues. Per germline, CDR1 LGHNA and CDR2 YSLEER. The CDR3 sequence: CASSQGLGTHTDTQYF. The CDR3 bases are TGCGCCAGCAGCCAAGGCCTAGGGACTCACACAGATACGCAGTATTTT.

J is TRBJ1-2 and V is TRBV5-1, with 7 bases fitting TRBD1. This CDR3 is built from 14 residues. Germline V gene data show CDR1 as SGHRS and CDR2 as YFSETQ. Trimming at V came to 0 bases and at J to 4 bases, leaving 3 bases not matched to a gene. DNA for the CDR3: TGCGCCAGCAGCTTGGAGGACAGGCTCTATGGCTACACCTTC. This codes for CASSLEDRLYGYTF.

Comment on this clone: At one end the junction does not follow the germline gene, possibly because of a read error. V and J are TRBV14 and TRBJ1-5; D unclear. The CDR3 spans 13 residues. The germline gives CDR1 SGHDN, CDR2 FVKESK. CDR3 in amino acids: CASSQDVYSPKNF. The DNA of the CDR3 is TGTGCCAGCAGCCAAGATGTATATAGTCCAAAGAATTTT.

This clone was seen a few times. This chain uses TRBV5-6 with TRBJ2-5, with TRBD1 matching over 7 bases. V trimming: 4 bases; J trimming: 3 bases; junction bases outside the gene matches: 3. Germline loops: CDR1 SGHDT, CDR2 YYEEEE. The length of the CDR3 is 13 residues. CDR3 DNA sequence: TGTGCCAGCAGCATCGGACAGGAAGAGACCCAGTACTTC. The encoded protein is CASSIGQEETQYF.

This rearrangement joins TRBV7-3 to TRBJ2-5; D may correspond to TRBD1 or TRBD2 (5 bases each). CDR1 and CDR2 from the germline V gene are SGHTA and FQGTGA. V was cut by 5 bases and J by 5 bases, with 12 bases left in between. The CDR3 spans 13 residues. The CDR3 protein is CASSLQGRETQYF. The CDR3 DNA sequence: TGTGCCAGCAGCCTGCAGGGACGGGAGACCCAGTACTTC.

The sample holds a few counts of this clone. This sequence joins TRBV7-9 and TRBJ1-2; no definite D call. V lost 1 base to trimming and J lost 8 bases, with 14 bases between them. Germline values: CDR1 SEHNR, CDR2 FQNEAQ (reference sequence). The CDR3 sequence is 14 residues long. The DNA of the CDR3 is TGTGCCAGCAGCTTAGAACTGGGCAGTGAGGGCTACACCTTC. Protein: CASSLELGSEGYTF.

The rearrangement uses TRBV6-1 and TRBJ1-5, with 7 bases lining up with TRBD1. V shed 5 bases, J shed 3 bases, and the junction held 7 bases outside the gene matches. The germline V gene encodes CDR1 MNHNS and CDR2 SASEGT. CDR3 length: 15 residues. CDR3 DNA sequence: TGTGCCAGCAGTCTCGGGACAGCCACCAATCAGCCCCAGCATTTT. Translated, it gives CASSLGTATNQPQHF.

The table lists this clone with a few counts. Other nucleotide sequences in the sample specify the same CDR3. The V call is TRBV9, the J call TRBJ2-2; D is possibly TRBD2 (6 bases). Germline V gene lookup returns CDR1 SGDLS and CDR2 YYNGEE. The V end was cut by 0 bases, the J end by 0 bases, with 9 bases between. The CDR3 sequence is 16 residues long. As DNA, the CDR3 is TGTGCCAGCAGCGTAGCCGTAGCGGCGAACACCGGGGAGCTGTTTTTT. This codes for CASSVAVAANTGELFF.

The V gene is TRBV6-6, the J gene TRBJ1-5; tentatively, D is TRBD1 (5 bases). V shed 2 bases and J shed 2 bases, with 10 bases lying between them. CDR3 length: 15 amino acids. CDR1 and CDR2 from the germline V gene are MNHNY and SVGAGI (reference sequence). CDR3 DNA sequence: TGTGCCAGCAGTTACGGGGGTTCACGCAATCAGCCCCAGCATTTT. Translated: CASSYGGSRNQPQHF.

In nucleotides, the CDR3 is TGTGCCAGCAGCTGGACAGGGACTAGCAATCAGCCCCAGCATTTT. Residues: CASSWTGTSNQPQHF. The chain links TRBV27 to TRBJ1-5, with 8 bases lining up with TRBD1. The CDR3 totals 15 residues. V lost 6 bases, J lost 0 bases, and 4 bases stayed unmatched. Germline V gives CDR1 MNHEY, CDR2 SMNVEV (reference sequence).

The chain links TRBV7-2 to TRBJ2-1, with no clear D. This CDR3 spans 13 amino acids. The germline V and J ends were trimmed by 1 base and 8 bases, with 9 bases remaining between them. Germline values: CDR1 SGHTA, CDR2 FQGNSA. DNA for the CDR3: TGTGCCAGCAGCTTAGATATCCGGGATGAGCAGTTCTTC. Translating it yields CASSLDIRDEQFF.

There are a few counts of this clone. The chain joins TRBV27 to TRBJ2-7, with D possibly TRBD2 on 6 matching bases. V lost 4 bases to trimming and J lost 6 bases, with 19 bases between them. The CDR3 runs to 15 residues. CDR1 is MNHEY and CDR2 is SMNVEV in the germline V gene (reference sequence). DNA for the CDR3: TGTGCCAGCAGTTCGGGACTCGCGTTAATCTCCGAGCAGTACTTC. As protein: CASSSGLALISEQYF.

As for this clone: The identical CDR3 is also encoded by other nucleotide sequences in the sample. CDR3 bases: TGCGCCAGCAGCTTGGTAGCGGGGTACAATGAGCAGTTCTTC. Translating it yields CASSLVAGYNEQFF. V usage is TRBV5-1 and J usage is TRBJ2-1, with 8 bases matching TRBD2. V shed 0 bases and J 4 bases; nucleotides not matched to a gene: 0. Germline CDR1 SGHRS, CDR2 YFSETQ. The CDR3 length is 14 residues.

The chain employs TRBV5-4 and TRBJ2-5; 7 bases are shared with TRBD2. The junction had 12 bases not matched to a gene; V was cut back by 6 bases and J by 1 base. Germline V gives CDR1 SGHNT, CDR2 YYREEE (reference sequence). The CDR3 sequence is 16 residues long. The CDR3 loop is CASTLKAASGQETQYF. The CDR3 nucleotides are TGTGCCAGCACCCTGAAGGCCGCTAGCGGCCAAGAGACCCAGTACTTC.

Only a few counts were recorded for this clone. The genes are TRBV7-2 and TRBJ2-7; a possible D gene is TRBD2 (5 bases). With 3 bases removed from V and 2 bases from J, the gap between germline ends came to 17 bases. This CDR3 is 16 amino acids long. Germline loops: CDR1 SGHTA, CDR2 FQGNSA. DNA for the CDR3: TGTGCCAGCAGCTTCGATTTAGGCGGGTTGGCCTACGAGCAGTACTTC. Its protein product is CASSFDLGGLAYEQYF.

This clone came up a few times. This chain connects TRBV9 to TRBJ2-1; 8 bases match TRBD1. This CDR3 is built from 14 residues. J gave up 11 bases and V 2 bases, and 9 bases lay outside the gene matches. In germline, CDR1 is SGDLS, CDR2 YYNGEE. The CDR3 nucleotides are TGTGCCAGCAGCGTCGTTCCAGGGGGCCCTAAGCAGTTCTTC. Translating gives CASSVVPGGPKQFF. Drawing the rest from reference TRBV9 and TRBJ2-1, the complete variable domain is DSGVTQTPKHLITATGQRVTLRCSPRSGDLSVYWYQQSLDQGLQFLIQYYNGEERAKGNILERFSAQQFPDLHSELNLSSLELGDSALYFCASSVVPGGPKQFFGPGTRLTVL.

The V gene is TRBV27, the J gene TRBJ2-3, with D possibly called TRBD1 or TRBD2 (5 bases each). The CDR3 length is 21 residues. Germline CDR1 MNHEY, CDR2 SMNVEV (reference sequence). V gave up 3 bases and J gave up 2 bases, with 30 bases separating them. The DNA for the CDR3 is TGTGCCAGCAGTTTTGCCTTCGGGCAGTTGGGTAGAGGTGGGACCACAGATACGCAGTATTTT. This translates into CASSFAFGQLGRGGTTDTQYF.

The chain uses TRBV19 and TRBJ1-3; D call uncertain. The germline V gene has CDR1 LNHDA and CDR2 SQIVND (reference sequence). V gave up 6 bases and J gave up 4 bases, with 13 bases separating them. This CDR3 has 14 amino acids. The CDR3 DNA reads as TGTGCCAGTAGGAGCACTTCTTCAGGAAACACCATATATTTT. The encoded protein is CASRSTSSGNTIYF.

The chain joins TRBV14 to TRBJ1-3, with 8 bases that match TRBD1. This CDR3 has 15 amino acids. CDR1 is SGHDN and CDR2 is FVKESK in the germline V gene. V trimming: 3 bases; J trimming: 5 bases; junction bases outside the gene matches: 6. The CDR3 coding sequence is TGTGCCAGCAGCCAGGACAGGGCATCAAGAAACACCATATATTTT. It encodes CASSQDRASRNTIYF.

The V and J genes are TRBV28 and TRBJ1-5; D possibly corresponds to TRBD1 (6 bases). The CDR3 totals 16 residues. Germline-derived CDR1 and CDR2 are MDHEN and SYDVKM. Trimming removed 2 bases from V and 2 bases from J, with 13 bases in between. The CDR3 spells CASSLEGGRGNQPQHF. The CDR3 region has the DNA TGTGCCAGCAGTTTAGAGGGGGGAAGGGGCAATCAGCCCCAGCATTTT.